This TCR beta chain was sequenced in a study of blood T cell repertoires in COVID-19. The method was immunoSEQ multiplex PCR; TCRdb's version includes in-frame clones alone and lacks a portion of them. The sample lists fewer than 350,000 clones; 81% were seen once. This CDR3 is 14 amino acids long. Germline CDR1 and CDR2: LNHDA and SQIVND (reference sequence). V lost 5 bases, J lost 0 bases, and 10 bases lay in between. This rearrangement joins TRBV19 to TRBJ1-1, with a possible D match to TRBD1 (6 bases). The sequence derives from a woman aged 55-69 years with active or convalescent COVID-19. The sequenced sample was peripheral blood. The CDR3 protein is CASSPDSLNTEAFF. The CDR3 nucleotides are TGTGCCAGTAGTCCGGACAGTTTGAACACTGAAGCTTTCTTT.